These 30 T cell receptor gamma chains originate from one sample sequenced in a study of γδ T cells in repeated Plasmodium falciparum infection. Vgamma9/Vdelta2+ and Vdelta2-negative gammadelta T cells were flow-sorted from PBMC for bulk sequencing. TCRdb re-called the multiplex PCR reads via CATT. The sample has roughly 24,000 gamma-chain clones, about 3% seen once. Sequenced material: gamma-delta T cells from blood. All receptors derive from a pool of human donors (malaria-infected and uninfected, not separated).

As to this clone: TCRdb lists the protein of a much larger clone for this DNA, which differs at residue 3, so this is likely a read error; the protein given here is translated from the DNA itself. The genes are TRGV4 and TRGJ1 or TRGJ2. Germline-derived CDR1 and CDR2 are EGSTGY and YDSYTSSV. The CDR3 spans 14 residues. CDR3 region: CAPWDGRVNYKKLF. The CDR3 DNA is TGTGCCCCCTGGGATGGGCGGGTGAATTATAAGAAACTCTTT.

This clone has ten or more counts. A read error likely explains why the TCRdb protein, taken from a much larger clone, differs from this DNA's translation at residue 10; the protein shown is translated from the DNA. Called V gene: TRGV9; the J gene was not called. CDR3 size: 12 residues. CDR1 is GITISATS, CDR2 ISYDGTV, per germline (reference sequence). The CDR3 coding sequence is TGTGCCTTGTGGGCGGATTATTATAAGAATCTCTTT. It translates to CALWADYYKNLF.

Ten or more counts support this clone. For this DNA, TCRdb reports the protein of a much larger clone, which diverges at residue 11, most likely from a read error; the protein presented here is translated directly from the DNA. The chain carries TRGV8 and TRGJ1 or TRGJ2. TCRdb carries no J gene annotation; the J gene was assigned here by matching the DNA with germline. The length of the CDR3 is 14 residues. J was trimmed by 12 bases and V by 2 bases; bases with no gene match: 16. Germline CDR1 is VENAVY and CDR2 is YDSYNSRV. CDR3 in DNA: TGTGCCACCTGGGATAATTCGAATCGGGATAGGAAACTCTTT. This encodes CATWDNSNRDRKLF.

This clone was seen ten or more times. The protein TCRdb lists belongs to a much larger clone and differs from this DNA's translation at residue 5, which points to a read error; the protein shown is made from the DNA. Other nucleotide sequences in the sample specify the same CDR3. J is TRGJ1 or TRGJ2 and V is TRGV9. The J gene, absent from TCRdb, was called here by matching the DNA to germline. The germline V gene encodes CDR1 GITISATS and CDR2 ISYDGTV (reference sequence). The CDR3 extends over 13 amino acids. The V segment lost 5 bases and the J segment 4 bases; nucleotides outside the gene matches: 8. The CDR3 sequence: CALWGARYYKKLF. In DNA, the CDR3 is TGTGCCTTGTGGGGGGCGAGGTATTATAAGAAACTCTTT.

Only a few counts were recorded for this clone. This likely stems from a read error, as it lies one base from a far larger clone. The sample contains more than one DNA sequence encoding this CDR3. The rearrangement joins TRGV4 to TRGJ1 or TRGJ2. The J gene, missing from TCRdb, was assigned here through DNA to germline matching. Germline V gives CDR1 EGSTGY, CDR2 YDSYTSSV. The V segment lost 2 bases and the J segment 6 bases; nucleotides outside the gene matches: 10. This CDR3 comprises 14 residues. The chain's CDR3 is CATWDAVSGYKKLF. In DNA, the CDR3 is TGTGCCACCTGGGATGCAGTCTCCGGTTATAAGAAACTCTTT.

In this sample, this clone turned up many times. For this DNA, TCRdb reports the protein of a much larger clone, which diverges at residue 7, most likely from a read error; the protein presented here is translated directly from the DNA. V is TRGV9 and J is TRGJ1 or TRGJ2. J gave up 11 bases and V 4 bases, and 5 bases lay outside the gene matches. There are 10 residues in the CDR3. The germline gives CDR1 GITISATS, CDR2 ISYDGTV (reference sequence). The CDR3: CALWENEKLF. The CDR3 DNA follows: TGTGCCTTGTGGGAAAACGAGAAACTCTTT.

Turning to this clone: It differs at one base from a far larger clone, so likely a read error. Other DNA sequences in the same sample also yield this CDR3. With the J gene uncalled, the V gene is TRGV3. This CDR3 spans 20 amino acids. CDR1 is VTNTFY and CDR2 is YDVSTARD in the germline V gene (reference sequence). The CDR3 nucleotides are TGTGCCACCTGGGACAGGCCATTAAAACCATGGGGGATAGTTCGCCATAAGAAACTCTTC. Translated: CATWDRPLKPWGIVRHKKLF.

This clone was found many times. TCRdb assigns this DNA the protein of a much larger clone, which departs from its translation at residue 3; this likely reflects a read error, and the protein shown comes from translating the DNA. The rearrangement uses TRGV9 and TRGJ1 or TRGJ2. No J segment appears in TCRdb, so it was assigned here by matching the sequence to germline. CDR1 and CDR2 (germline): GITISATS, ISYDGTV (reference sequence). This CDR3 is 11 amino acids long. This chain's CDR3 is CASWEQYKKLF. CDR3 bases: TGTGCCTCGTGGGAACAATATAAGAAACTCTTT.

There are a few counts of this clone. This likely traces to a read error, being one base from a far larger clone. It is unclear where the CDR3 begins or ends on the DNA, so no DNA is shown, and the CDR3 is as TCRdb lists it. The V gene is TRGV5, but the J gene lacks a call. Germline CDR1 and CDR2: VINAFY and YDVSNSKD. The CDR3 is 32 amino acids in total, end residues counted. The CDR3 reads CATWDRRRIIRNSLAVEQHWLSQVSIGRIQHF.

This clone has at least ten counts. The mismatch at residue 9 between this DNA's translation and the TCRdb protein of a much larger clone likely reflects a read error; the protein shown is translated from the DNA. The chain is built from TRGV9 and TRGJP. The J gene is not listed in TCRdb, so it was assigned here from a DNA match to germline. Germline CDR1 reads GITISATS; CDR2 reads ISYDGTV (reference sequence). Germline trimming cut 0 bases from V and 9 bases from J; bases unmatched to any gene: 8. This CDR3 is 17 amino acids long. CDR3 amino acids: CALWEVRKGLGKKIKVF. The CDR3 DNA is TGTGCCTTGTGGGAGGTGCGAAAAGGGTTGGGCAAAAAAATCAAGGTATTT.

This clone turned up a few times. This DNA's translation and the protein TCRdb lists, from a much larger clone, do not match at residue 4, likely due to a read error; the protein shown is translated from the DNA. This rearrangement joins TRGV2 to TRGJP2. The J gene, not given by TCRdb, was assigned here from a germline match of the nucleotide sequence. Germline loops: CDR1 EGSNGY, CDR2 YDSYNSKV. This CDR3 is built from 18 residues. In DNA form, the CDR3 reads TGTGCCACCCGGGACGGGCGAAGATATCATAGTAGTGATTGGATCAAGACGTTT. Its translation: CATRDGRRYHSSDWIKTF.

This clone was detected a few times. TCRdb's entry gives the protein of a much larger clone, which mismatches this DNA's translation at residue 3, likely from a read error; the protein reported here is translated from the DNA. The chain combines TRGV4 with TRGJ1 or TRGJ2. The CDR3 sequence is 13 residues long. Germline values: CDR1 EGSTGY, CDR2 YDSYTSSV. CDR3 sequence (DNA): TGTGCCCCCTGGGATGGGCAAAGGGGTTGGAAACTCTTT. This codes for CAPWDGQRGWKLF.

This clone was detected many times. TCRdb's listed protein matches a much larger clone and diverges from this DNA's translation at residue 16, likely through a read error; the protein shown comes from the DNA. CDR3 in DNA: TGTGCCTTGTGGGAGGTGACTGGTGAGTTGGGCAAAAAAATCAAGCTATTT. This translates into CALWEVTGELGKKIKLF. No J gene was assigned, while the V gene was called as TRGV9. Per germline, CDR1 GITISATS and CDR2 ISYDGTV (reference sequence). The CDR3 spans 17 residues.

This clone was counted a few times. TCRdb pairs this DNA with a much larger clone's protein that differs at residue 3, likely a read error; the protein shown was translated from the DNA. This specimen includes other DNA sequences encoding the same CDR3. The chain carries TRGV9 and TRGJ1 or TRGJ2. No J gene is reported in TCRdb; it was inferred here by comparing the DNA with germline. The germline gives CDR1 GITISATS, CDR2 ISYDGTV (reference sequence). The CDR3 extends over 11 amino acids. The CDR3 is CASWEVRKKLF. DNA for the CDR3: TGTGCCTCGTGGGAGGTACGTAAGAAACTCTTT.

There are many counts of this clone. The rearrangement joins TRGV5 to TRGJ1 or TRGJ2. This CDR3 spans 15 amino acids. The germline V gene encodes CDR1 VINAFY and CDR2 YDVSNSKD. The J segment lost 2 bases and the V segment lost 2 bases, leaving 9 bases of the junction unmatched. The CDR3 DNA reads as TGTGCCACCTGGGACACCGTCGCATATTATTATAAGAAACTCTTT. Protein product: CATWDTVAYYYKKLF.

In its sample, this clone was seen a few times. This DNA translates differently at residue 11 from the TCRdb protein, which is that of a much larger clone; a read error is likely, and the protein shown is the DNA's own translation. The rearrangement joins TRGV4 to TRGJ1 or TRGJ2. Looked up from germline, CDR1 is EGSTGY and CDR2 is YDSYTSSV. The CDR3 has 13 residues. The CDR3, as DNA: TGTGCCACCTGGGGCCCTCCTAAATATAAGGAACTCTTT. It specifies CATWGPPKYKELF.

The table lists this clone with a few counts. Given a much more abundant clone one base away, this may be a read error. The chain combines TRGV4 with TRGJ1 or TRGJ2. The J gene was not available in TCRdb and was assigned here by matching the DNA to germline segments. Trimming removed 5 bases from V and 3 bases from J; junction bases left unmatched: 13. This CDR3 is built from 15 residues. From germline, CDR1 is EGSTGY and CDR2 YDSYTSSV. This CDR3 reads CATWAPTWVYYKKLF. In nucleotides, the CDR3 is TGTGCCACCTGGGCCCCCACATGGGTTTATTATAAGAAACTCTTT.

With regard to this clone: This DNA's translation and the protein TCRdb lists, from a much larger clone, do not match at residue 11, likely due to a read error; the protein shown is translated from the DNA. The rearrangement links TRGV9 to TRGJP. The J gene was missing in TCRdb and was found by matching the end of the DNA to germline. The CDR3 is 17 amino acids. Germline loops: CDR1 GITISATS, CDR2 ISYDGTV (reference sequence). The CDR3 DNA reads as TGTGCCTTGTGGGAGGTGCCGTTGGAGTTGGACAAAAAAATCAAGGTATTT. Translating it yields CALWEVPLELDKKIKVF.

In this sample, this clone turned up many times. The protein TCRdb lists belongs to a much larger clone and differs from this DNA's translation at residue 5, which points to a read error; the protein shown is made from the DNA. The V and J genes are TRGV4 and TRGJ1 or TRGJ2. There are 13 residues in the CDR3. Unmatched junction bases numbered 3, after V lost 3 bases and J lost 1 base. Germline values: CDR1 EGSTGY, CDR2 YDSYTSSV. CDR3 sequence reads: CATWDPNYYKKLF. In nucleotides, the CDR3 is TGTGCCACCTGGGATCCAAATTATTATAAGAAACTCTTT.

Regarding this clone: A far larger clone is just one base off, so this is likely a read error. The same CDR3 is also encoded by other DNA sequences in this sample. The chain links TRGV9 to TRGJP. CDR1 is GITISATS, CDR2 ISYDGTV, per germline (reference sequence). CDR3 length: 13 residues. CDR3 in DNA: TGTGCCTCAGGGGAGTTGGGCAAAAAAATCAAAGTATTT. Amino acid sequence: CASGELGKKIKVF.

This clone turned up a few times. The J gene was not called, though the V gene is TRGV9. Germline CDR1 reads GITISATS; CDR2 reads ISYDGTV (reference sequence). This CDR3 comprises 10 residues. The CDR3 sequence is CALWRLRWLF. The CDR3 DNA follows: TGTGCCTTGTGGCGCTTGAGGTGGCTCTTT.

This clone was seen at least ten times. TCRdb has a much larger clone's protein, which differs at residue 10 from the translation of this DNA, likely because of a read error; what is shown is the protein translated from the DNA. The chain recombines TRGV9 with TRGJP. TCRdb leaves out the J gene; it was filled in here by matching the DNA to germline. Germline V lookup: CDR1 GITISATS, CDR2 ISYDGTV (reference sequence). The CDR3 totals 16 residues. The CDR3 DNA reads TGTGCCTTGTGGAAAGGTCAAGAGTTGTGCAAAAAAATCAAGGTATTT. It codes for CALWKGQELCKKIKVF.

This clone was seen at least ten times. TCRdb shows a much larger clone's protein in place of this DNA's translation, and the two differ at residue 10, likely through a read error; the protein shown is translated from the DNA. The chain couples TRGV3 to TRGJP2. The J gene was not available in TCRdb and was assigned here by matching the DNA to germline segments. The CDR3 runs 13 residues. Germline V gene data show CDR1 as VTNTFY and CDR2 as YDVSTARD (reference sequence). The CDR3 is CATWDKWRWTKTF. The CDR3 nucleotides read TGTGCCACCTGGGACAAGTGGCGTTGGACCAAGACGTTT.

This clone was picked up many times. TCRdb's protein for this DNA is that of a much larger clone and differs from the translation at residue 6, likely a read error; the protein shown is the DNA translation. The DNA for the CDR3 is TGTGCCTTGTGGGAGGCGCGAAAAGAGTTGGGCAAAAAAATCAAGGTATTT. It specifies CALWEARKELGKKIKVF. This sequence joins TRGV9 and TRGJP. TCRdb supplies no J gene; here it was assigned by aligning the nucleotide sequence to germline. Per germline, CDR1 GITISATS and CDR2 ISYDGTV (reference sequence). V was pared by 2 bases and J by 5 bases, with 6 bases of the junction left unmatched. This CDR3 contains 17 residues.

This clone was recorded many times. With only one base between it and a far larger clone, this is likely a read error. For the V gene the call is TRGV4; the J gene has no call. This CDR3 is 14 amino acids long. CDR1 is EGSTGY, CDR2 YDSYTSSV, per germline. CDR3 coding DNA: TGTGCCACCTGGGACGACCAGCCGTATTATAAGAAGCTCTTT. Translated, it gives CATWDDQPYYKKLF.

Worth noting for this clone: TCRdb pairs this DNA with a much larger clone's protein that differs at residue 3, likely a read error; the protein shown was translated from the DNA. The chain joins TRGV8 to TRGJP1. The CDR3 consists of 14 residues. Per germline, CDR1 VENAVY and CDR2 YDSYNSRV. CDR3 nucleotides: TGTGCCGCCTGGGATATTGGCACTGGTTGGTTCAAGATATTT. Its protein product is CAAWDIGTGWFKIF.

Many counts were recorded for this clone. A far larger clone is one nucleotide away, so this likely arose from a read error. The rearrangement uses TRGV2 and TRGJ1 or TRGJ2. This CDR3 has 16 amino acids. Germline V gives CDR1 EGSNGY, CDR2 YDSYNSKV. CDR3 amino acids: CATWDGIRSNYYKKLF. DNA for the CDR3: TGTGCAACCTGGGACGGTATACGTTCGAATTATTATAAGAAACTCTTT.

This clone was observed at least ten times. The protein in TCRdb stems from a much larger clone and differs at residue 4 from this DNA's translation, likely a read error; here the protein is translated from the DNA. This chain joins TRGV9 and TRGJ1 or TRGJ2. Because TCRdb records no J gene, it was assigned here through a match of the DNA to germline. CDR3 size: 14 residues. CDR1 GITISATS and CDR2 ISYDGTV come from the germline V gene (reference sequence). This CDR3 reads CALGEGKNYYKKLF. CDR3 nucleotides: TGTGCCTTGGGGGAGGGAAAAAATTATTATAAGAAACTCTTT.

This clone was seen at least ten times. The chain joins TRGV2 to TRGJP2. V lost 0 bases, J lost 3 bases, and 7 bases stayed unmatched. This CDR3 spans 16 amino acids. The germline V gene has CDR1 EGSNGY and CDR2 YDSYNSKV. DNA for the CDR3: TGTGCCACCTGGGACGGGCCAAAGGGTAGTGATTGGATCAAGACGTTT. Translated: CATWDGPKGSDWIKTF.

In its sample, this clone was seen many times. This sequence is one base from a far larger clone and is likely a read error. Other DNA sequences of this sample code for an identical CDR3. The chain has TRGV2 and TRGJ1 or TRGJ2. No J gene was available from TCRdb, and it was assigned here by a germline match of the DNA. V dropped 0 bases and J dropped 2; count of bases not matched to a gene: 7. Per the germline V gene, CDR1 is EGSNGY and CDR2 is YDSYNSKV. The CDR3 spans 15 residues. The CDR3 is CATWDGPRHYYKKLF. The CDR3 coding sequence is TGTGCCACCTGGGACGGGCCACGCCATTATTATAAGAAACTCTTT.